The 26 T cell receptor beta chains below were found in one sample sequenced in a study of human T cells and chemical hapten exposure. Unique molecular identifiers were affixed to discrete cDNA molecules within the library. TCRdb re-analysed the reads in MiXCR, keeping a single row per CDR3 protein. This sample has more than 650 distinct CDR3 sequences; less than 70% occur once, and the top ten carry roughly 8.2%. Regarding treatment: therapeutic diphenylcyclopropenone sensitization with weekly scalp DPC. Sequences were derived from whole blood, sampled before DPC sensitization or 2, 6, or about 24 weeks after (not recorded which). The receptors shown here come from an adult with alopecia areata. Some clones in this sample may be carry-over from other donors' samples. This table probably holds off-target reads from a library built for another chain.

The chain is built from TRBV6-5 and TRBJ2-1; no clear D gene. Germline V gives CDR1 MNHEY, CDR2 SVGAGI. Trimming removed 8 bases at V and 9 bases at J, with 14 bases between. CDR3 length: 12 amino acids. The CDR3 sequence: CASRNSWREQFF. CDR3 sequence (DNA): TGTGCCAGCCGGAACAGCTGGCGTGAGCAGTTCTTC.

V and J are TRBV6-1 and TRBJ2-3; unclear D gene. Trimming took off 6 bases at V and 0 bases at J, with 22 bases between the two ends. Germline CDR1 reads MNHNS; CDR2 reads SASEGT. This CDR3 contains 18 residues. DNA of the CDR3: TGTGCCAGCAGACAATCTAGACTGCGACCTGTTAGCACAGATACGCAGTATTTT. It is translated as CASRQSRLRPVSTDTQYF.

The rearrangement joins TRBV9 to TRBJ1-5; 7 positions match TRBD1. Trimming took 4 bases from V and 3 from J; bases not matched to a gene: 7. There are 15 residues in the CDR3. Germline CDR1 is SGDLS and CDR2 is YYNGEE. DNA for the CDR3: TGTGCCAGCAGCTCCGCAGGGGGATACAATCAGCCCCAGCATTTT. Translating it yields CASSSAGGYNQPQHF.

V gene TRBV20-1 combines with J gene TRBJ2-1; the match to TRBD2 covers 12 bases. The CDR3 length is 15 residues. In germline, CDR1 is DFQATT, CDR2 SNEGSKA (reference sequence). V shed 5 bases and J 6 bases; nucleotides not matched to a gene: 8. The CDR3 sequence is CSASGLAGIGNEQFF. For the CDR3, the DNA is TGCAGTGCTTCCGGACTAGCGGGAATCGGCAATGAGCAGTTCTTC.

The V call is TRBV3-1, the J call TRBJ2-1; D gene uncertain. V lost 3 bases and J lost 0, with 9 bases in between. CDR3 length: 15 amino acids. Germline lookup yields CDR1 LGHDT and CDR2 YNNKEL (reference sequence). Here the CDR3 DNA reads TGTGCCAGCAGCCACGGCAGAACCTCCTACAATGAGCAGTTCTTC. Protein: CASSHGRTSYNEQFF.

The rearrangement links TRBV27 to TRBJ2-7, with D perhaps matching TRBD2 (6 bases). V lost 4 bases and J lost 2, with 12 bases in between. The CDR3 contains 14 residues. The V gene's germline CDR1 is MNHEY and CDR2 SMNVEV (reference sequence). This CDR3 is CASSWSGEAYEQYF. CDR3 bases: TGTGCCAGCAGTTGGAGTGGGGAGGCCTACGAGCAGTACTTC.

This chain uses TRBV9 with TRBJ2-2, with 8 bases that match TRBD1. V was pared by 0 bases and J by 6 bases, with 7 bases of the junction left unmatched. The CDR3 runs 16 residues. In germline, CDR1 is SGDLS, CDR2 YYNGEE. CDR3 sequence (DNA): TGTGCCAGCAGCGTAGCAGGGCAGGGGGCTTCCGGGGAGCTGTTTTTT. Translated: CASSVAGQGASGELFF.

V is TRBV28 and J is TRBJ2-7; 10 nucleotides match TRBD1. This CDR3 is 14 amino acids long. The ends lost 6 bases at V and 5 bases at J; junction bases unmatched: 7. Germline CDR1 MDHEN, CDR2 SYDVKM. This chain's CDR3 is CASSPRTGGNEQYF. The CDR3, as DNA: TGTGCCAGCAGCCCCCGGACAGGGGGGAACGAGCAGTACTTC.

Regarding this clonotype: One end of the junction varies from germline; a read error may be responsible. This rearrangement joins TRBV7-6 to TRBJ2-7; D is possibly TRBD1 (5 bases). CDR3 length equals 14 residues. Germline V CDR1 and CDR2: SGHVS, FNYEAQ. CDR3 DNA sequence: TGTGTCAGCAGCCCCCGACAGAGAACCTACGAGCAGTACTTC. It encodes CVSSPRQRTYEQYF.

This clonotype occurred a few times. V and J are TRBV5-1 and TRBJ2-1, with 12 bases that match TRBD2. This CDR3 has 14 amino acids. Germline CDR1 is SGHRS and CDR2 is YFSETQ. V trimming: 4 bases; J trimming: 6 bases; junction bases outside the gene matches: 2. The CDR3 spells CASSGGLAGNEQFF. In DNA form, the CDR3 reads TGCGCCAGCAGCGGGGGACTAGCGGGCAATGAGCAGTTCTTC.

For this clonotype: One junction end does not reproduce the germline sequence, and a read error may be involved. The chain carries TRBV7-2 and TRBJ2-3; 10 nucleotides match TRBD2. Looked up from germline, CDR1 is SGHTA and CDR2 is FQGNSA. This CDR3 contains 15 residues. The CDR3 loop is CASSSGLAEKDTQYF. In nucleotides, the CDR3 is TGTGCTAGCAGCTCTGGACTAGCGGAGAAAGATACGCAGTATTTT. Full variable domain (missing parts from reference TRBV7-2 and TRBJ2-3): GAGVSQSPSNKVTEKGKDVELRCDPISGHTALYWYRQSLGQGLEFLIYFQGNSAPDKSGLPSDRFSAERTGGSVSTLTIQRTQQEDSAVYLCASSSGLAEKDTQYFGPGTRLTVL.

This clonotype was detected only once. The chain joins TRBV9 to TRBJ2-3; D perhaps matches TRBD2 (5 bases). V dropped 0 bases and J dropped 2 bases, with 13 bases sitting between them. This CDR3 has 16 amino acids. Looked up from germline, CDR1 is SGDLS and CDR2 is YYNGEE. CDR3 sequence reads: CASSVGLSGATDTQYF. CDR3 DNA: TGTGCCAGCAGCGTAGGGCTCAGCGGAGCCACAGATACGCAGTATTTT.

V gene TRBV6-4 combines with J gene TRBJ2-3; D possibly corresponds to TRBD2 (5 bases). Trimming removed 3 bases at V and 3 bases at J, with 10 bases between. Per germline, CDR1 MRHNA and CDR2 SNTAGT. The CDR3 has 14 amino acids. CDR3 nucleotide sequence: TGTGCCAGCAGTGAGAGCGGACCTACAGATACGCAGTATTTT. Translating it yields CASSESGPTDTQYF.

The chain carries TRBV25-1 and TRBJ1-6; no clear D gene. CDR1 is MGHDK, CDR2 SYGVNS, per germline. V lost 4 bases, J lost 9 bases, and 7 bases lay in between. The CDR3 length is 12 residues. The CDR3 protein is CASSGGVSPLHF. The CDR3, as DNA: TGTGCCAGCAGTGGTGGGGTTTCACCCCTCCACTTT.

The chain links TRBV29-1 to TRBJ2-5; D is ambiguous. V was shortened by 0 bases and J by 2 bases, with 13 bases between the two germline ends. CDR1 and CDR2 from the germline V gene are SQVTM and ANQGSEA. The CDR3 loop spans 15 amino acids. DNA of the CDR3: TGCAGCGTTGAAGAGGCAGCCCGAGCTCAAGAGACCCAGTACTTC. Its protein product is CSVEEAARAQETQYF.

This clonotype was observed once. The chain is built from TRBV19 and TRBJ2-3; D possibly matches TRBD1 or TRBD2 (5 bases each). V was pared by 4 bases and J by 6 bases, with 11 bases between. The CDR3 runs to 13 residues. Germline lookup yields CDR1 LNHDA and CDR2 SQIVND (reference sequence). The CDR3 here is CASSTRGVDTQYF. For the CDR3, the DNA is TGTGCCAGTAGTACGCGAGGGGTGGATACGCAGTATTTT.

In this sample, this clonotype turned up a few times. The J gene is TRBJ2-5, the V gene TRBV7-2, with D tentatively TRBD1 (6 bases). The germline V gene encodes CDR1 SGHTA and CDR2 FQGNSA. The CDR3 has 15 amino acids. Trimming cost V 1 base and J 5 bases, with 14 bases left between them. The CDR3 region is CASSLVQGPGETQYF. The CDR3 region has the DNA TGTGCCAGCAGCTTAGTGCAGGGGCCCGGGGAGACCCAGTACTTC. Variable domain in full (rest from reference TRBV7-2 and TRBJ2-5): GAGVSQSPSNKVTEKGKDVELRCDPISGHTALYWYRQSLGQGLEFLIYFQGNSAPDKSGLPSDRFSAERTGGSVSTLTIQRTQQEDSAVYLCASSLVQGPGETQYFGPGTRLLVL.

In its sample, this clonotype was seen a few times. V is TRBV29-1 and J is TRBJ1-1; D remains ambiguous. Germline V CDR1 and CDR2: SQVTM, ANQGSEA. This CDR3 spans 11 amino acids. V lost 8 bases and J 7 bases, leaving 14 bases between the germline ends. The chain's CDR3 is CSPIWGDEAFF. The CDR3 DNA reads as TGCAGCCCCATTTGGGGAGATGAAGCTTTCTTT.

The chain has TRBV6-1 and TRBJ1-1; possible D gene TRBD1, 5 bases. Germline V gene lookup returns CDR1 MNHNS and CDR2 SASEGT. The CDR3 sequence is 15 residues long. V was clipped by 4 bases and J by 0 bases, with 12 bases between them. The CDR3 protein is CASSVRQSMNTEAFF. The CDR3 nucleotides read TGTGCCAGCAGTGTACGACAGAGTATGAACACTGAAGCTTTCTTT.

CDR3 bases: TGTGCCAGCAGCCGGACGGGACTAGCAGATACCTACAATGAGCAGTTCTTC. Amino acids: CASSRTGLADTYNEQFF. The V gene is TRBV11-2, the J gene TRBJ2-1, with 9 bases fitting TRBD2. This CDR3 comprises 17 residues. The junction had 10 bases not matched to a gene; V was cut back by 5 bases and J by 2 bases. CDR1 is SGHAT, CDR2 FQNNGV, per germline.

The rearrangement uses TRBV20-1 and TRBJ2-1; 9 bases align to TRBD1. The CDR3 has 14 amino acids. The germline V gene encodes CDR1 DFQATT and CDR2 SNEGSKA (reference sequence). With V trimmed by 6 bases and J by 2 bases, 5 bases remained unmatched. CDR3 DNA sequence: TGCAGTGCAACAACAGGGGGCCCCTACAATGAGCAGTTCTTC. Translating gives CSATTGGPYNEQFF.

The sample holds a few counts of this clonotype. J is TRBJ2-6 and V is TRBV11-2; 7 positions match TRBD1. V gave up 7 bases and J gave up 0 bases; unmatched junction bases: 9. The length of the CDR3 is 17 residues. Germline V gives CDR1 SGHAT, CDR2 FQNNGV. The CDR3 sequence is CASTLGDSFSGANVLTF. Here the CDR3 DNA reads TGTGCCAGCACCCTAGGGGACAGCTTCTCTGGGGCCAACGTCCTGACTTTC. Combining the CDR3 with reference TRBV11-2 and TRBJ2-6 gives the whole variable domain EAGVAQSPRYKIIEKRQSVAFWCNPISGHATLYWYQQILGQGPKLLIQFQNNGVVDDSQLPKDRFSAERLKGVDSTLKIQPAKLEDSAVYLCASTLGDSFSGANVLTFGAGSRLTVL.

CDR3 in DNA: TGTGCCAGCAGCCAAGAGAGGGGGACTAGCGGGCTTTCTAAAAATGAGCAGTTCTTC. It is translated as CASSQERGTSGLSKNEQFF. The chain links TRBV3-2 to TRBJ2-1; whether TRBD2, the table's D call, matches the DNA was not checked. TRBV3-2 is an annotated pseudogene. The CDR3 has 19 amino acids.

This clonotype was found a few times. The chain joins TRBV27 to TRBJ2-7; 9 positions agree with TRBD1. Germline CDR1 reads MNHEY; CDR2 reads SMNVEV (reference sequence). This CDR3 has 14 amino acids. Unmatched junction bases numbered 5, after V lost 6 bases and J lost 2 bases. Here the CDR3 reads CASRPGQGAYEQYF. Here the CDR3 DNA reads TGTGCCAGCAGACCGGGACAGGGTGCCTACGAGCAGTACTTC.

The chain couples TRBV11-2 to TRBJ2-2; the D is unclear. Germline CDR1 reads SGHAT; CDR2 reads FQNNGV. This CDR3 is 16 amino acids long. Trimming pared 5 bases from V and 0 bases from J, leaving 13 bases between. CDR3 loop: CASSPRTVANTGELFF. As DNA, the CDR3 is TGTGCCAGCAGCCCCCGGACGGTCGCGAACACCGGGGAGCTGTTTTTT.

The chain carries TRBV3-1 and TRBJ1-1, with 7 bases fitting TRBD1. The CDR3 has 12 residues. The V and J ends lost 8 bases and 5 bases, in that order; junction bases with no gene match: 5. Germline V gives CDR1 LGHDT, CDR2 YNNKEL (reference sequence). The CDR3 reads CASGEGATEAFF. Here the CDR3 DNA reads TGTGCCAGCGGGGAGGGGGCTACTGAAGCTTTCTTT.